The 19 T cell receptor beta chains presented below share a single source sample, sequenced in a study of T-cell reconstitution after alpha-beta-depleted transplantation in children. Molecular barcoding with unique molecular identifiers was used for the TCRbeta library. TCRdb recomputed calls from the PCR reads with MiXCR, one row per CDR3 protein. The repertoire consists of over 80,000 distinct CDR3 sequences, with 20% to 25% occurring once and the leading ten covering about a fifth. The specimen comprised PBMCs, sampled before TCRalphabeta/CD19-depleted stem cell transplant. These receptors all come from a boy younger than 10 with acute lymphoblastic leukemia, due to receive a stem cell transplant.

This clonotype was seen a few times. V is TRBV20-1 and J is TRBJ2-3; TRBD2 is a possible D gene (5 bases). Germline CDR1 DFQATT, CDR2 SNEGSKA (reference sequence). Trimming stripped 0 bases from V and 3 bases from J, with 10 bases between. The CDR3 consists of 14 residues. The CDR3 region is CSARDNLATDTQYF. The CDR3 DNA is TGCAGTGCTAGAGATAACCTAGCAACAGATACGCAGTATTTT.

The gene calls are TRBV4-1 and TRBJ2-3; D is perhaps TRBD2 (5 bases). Trimming cost V 1 base and J 4 bases, with 6 bases left between them. The length of the CDR3 is 13 residues. Germline CDR1 and CDR2: MGHRA and YSYEKL. The CDR3 DNA reads as TGCGCCAGCAGCCAAGCGGGGTCAGATACGCAGTATTTT. It yields the protein CASSQAGSDTQYF.

The chain carries TRBV20-1 and TRBJ2-5, with D hard to call. This CDR3 spans 14 amino acids. Germline CDR1 and CDR2: DFQATT and SNEGSKA (reference sequence). V was clipped by 7 bases and J by 1 base, with 16 bases between them. The CDR3 region has the DNA TGCAGTGGAATTTTCAACGGCCCCCAAGAGACCCAGTACTTC. This codes for CSGIFNGPQETQYF.

This clonotype was recorded at least ten times. V gene TRBV19 combines with J gene TRBJ2-7; maybe TRBD1 (6 bases). V lost 10 bases to trimming and J lost 0 bases, with 16 bases between them. CDR3 length: 14 amino acids. Germline V CDR1 and CDR2: LNHDA, SQIVND (reference sequence). CDR3 sequence: CATTGTASSYEQYF. CDR3 in DNA: TGTGCCACTACAGGGACGGCTAGCTCCTACGAGCAGTACTTC.

This clonotype was picked up one time. The rearrangement uses TRBV12-3 or TRBV12-4 and TRBJ1-1; D may be TRBD1 (6 bases). The CDR3 sequence is 14 residues long. The V end lost 3 bases, the J end lost 4 bases, and 12 bases lay between the germline ends. The CDR3 DNA reads TGTGCCAGCAGTTTTTTCAGGGGTCGCACTGAAGCTTTCTTT. It yields the protein CASSFFRGRTEAFF.

The CDR3 nucleotides read TGCAGTGCTAGGGACAGCGAGGCGTACTATGGCTACACCTTC. Translation: CSARDSEAYYGYTF. The chain is built from TRBV20-1 and TRBJ1-2; D is perhaps TRBD1 (6 bases). This CDR3 is built from 14 residues. In germline, CDR1 is DFQATT, CDR2 SNEGSKA (reference sequence). With 3 bases removed from V and 3 bases from J, the gap between germline ends came to 14 bases.

The V gene is TRBV7-9, the J gene TRBJ2-7; D ambiguous. Germline-derived CDR1 and CDR2 are SEHNR and FQNEAQ (reference sequence). CDR3 length equals 12 residues. The germline V and J ends were trimmed by 5 bases and 4 bases, with 9 bases remaining between them. This CDR3 is CASSRSVYEQYF. The CDR3 bases are TGTGCCAGCAGCCGAAGTGTTTACGAGCAGTACTTC.

This clonotype showed up many times. The chain joins TRBV20-1 to TRBJ2-2, with D perhaps assigned TRBD1 or TRBD2 (6 bases each). Germline CDR1 and CDR2: DFQATT and SNEGSKA (reference sequence). This CDR3 region has 13 residues. V was pared by 4 bases and J by 1 base, with 7 bases between. CDR3 amino acids: CSAKGGNTGELFF. The CDR3 DNA reads as TGCAGTGCTAAGGGGGGGAACACCGGGGAGCTGTTTTTT.

This chain joins TRBV20-1 and TRBJ2-7, with D hard to call. The CDR3 consists of 15 residues. CDR1 is DFQATT, CDR2 SNEGSKA, per germline (reference sequence). Trimming cost V 6 bases and J 0 bases, with 18 bases left between them. The CDR3: CSASKRLGSSYEQYF. CDR3 nucleotide sequence: TGCAGTGCCTCCAAGCGCTTGGGCAGCTCCTACGAGCAGTACTTC.

V is TRBV11-2 and J is TRBJ2-1; D may be TRBD2 (6 bases). Trimming left V 1 base short and J 1 base short, with 17 bases between. The CDR3 spans 18 residues. Germline lookup yields CDR1 SGHAT and CDR2 FQNNGV. The CDR3: CASSLGLGSGGSYNEQFF. DNA of the CDR3: TGTGCCAGCAGCTTAGGTCTCGGTAGCGGAGGGTCCTACAATGAGCAGTTCTTC. Full variable domain (remainder filled in from reference TRBV11-2 and TRBJ2-1): EAGVAQSPRYKIIEKRQSVAFWCNPISGHATLYWYQQILGQGPKLLIQFQNNGVVDDSQLPKDRFSAERLKGVDSTLKIQPAKLEDSAVYLCASSLGLGSGGSYNEQFFGPGTRLTVL.

The chain is built from TRBV25-1 and TRBJ1-2, with 10 nucleotides matching TRBD1. The V gene end was trimmed by 8 bases and the J gene end by 8 bases; junction bases not matched to a gene: 14. The CDR3 extends over 15 amino acids. Per germline, CDR1 MGHDK and CDR2 SYGVNS. CDR3 coding DNA: TGTGCCAGCCGTCCCGGGACAGGGGAGGCTTGGGGCTACACCTTC. Translating it yields CASRPGTGEAWGYTF.

This clonotype was recorded a few times. The genes are TRBV20-1 and TRBJ2-2; 8 bases are shared with TRBD1. In germline, CDR1 is DFQATT, CDR2 SNEGSKA (reference sequence). This CDR3 spans 14 amino acids. Trimming took 2 bases from V and 5 from J; bases not matched to a gene: 4. This CDR3 is CSARTGGRTGELFF. The CDR3 bases are TGCAGTGCTAGAACAGGGGGTAGGACCGGGGAGCTGTTTTTT.

This clonotype was recorded a few times. This chain uses TRBV6-2 or TRBV6-3 with TRBJ1-2; no clear D gene. V dropped 8 bases and J dropped 8 bases, with 15 bases sitting between them. This CDR3 contains 12 residues. CDR1 and CDR2 from the germline V gene are MNHEY and SVGEGT. As DNA, the CDR3 is TGTGCCAGCGGAGAAACGGCACGCGGCTACACCTTC. As protein: CASGETARGYTF.

The chain links TRBV5-1 to TRBJ1-2; 8 nucleotides align to TRBD1. Germline V gene sequence: CDR1 SGHRS, CDR2 YFSETQ. CDR3 length: 15 residues. Losses at the gene ends were 4 bases for V and 5 bases for J; bases not matched to a gene: 10. The CDR3: CASSIDHRTGYGYTF. CDR3 coding DNA: TGCGCCAGCAGCATAGACCACCGGACAGGGTATGGCTACACCTTC.

The rearrangement joins TRBV15 to TRBJ2-1; 10 bases are shared with TRBD2. Unmatched junction bases numbered 11, after V lost 0 bases and J lost 6 bases. Germline CDR1 LNHNV, CDR2 YYDKDF (reference sequence). The CDR3 totals 18 residues. CDR3 in amino acids: CATSRDRTSGGSSNEQFF. In DNA, the CDR3 is TGTGCCACCAGCAGAGATAGGACTAGCGGAGGGTCTAGCAATGAGCAGTTCTTC.

The V and J genes are TRBV7-9 and TRBJ2-2; possibly TRBD1 for D (5 bases). Trimming removed 6 bases from V and 9 bases from J, with 11 bases in between. This CDR3 is 12 amino acids long. From germline, CDR1 is SEHNR and CDR2 FQNEAQ (reference sequence). The CDR3 nucleotides read TGTGCCAGCAGTCCCTTGGGGCGGGAGCTGTTTTTT. This translates into CASSPLGRELFF.

The chain recombines TRBV7-9 with TRBJ2-3; D gene unclear. The CDR3 length is 14 residues. V lost 2 bases to trimming and J lost 4 bases, with 10 bases between them. Looked up from germline, CDR1 is SEHNR and CDR2 is FQNEAQ (reference sequence). As DNA, the CDR3 is TGTGCCAGCAGCTTACTCCTTGGACCAGATACGCAGTATTTT. This translates into CASSLLLGPDTQYF.

V gene TRBV24-1 combines with J gene TRBJ2-7; D is tentatively TRBD1 or TRBD2 (5 bases each). The CDR3 contains 13 residues. V lost 7 bases, J lost 1 base, and 10 bases lay in between. Germline assignment: CDR1 KGHDR and CDR2 SFDVKD. CDR3 in amino acids: CATSLRGSYEQYF. DNA of the CDR3: TGTGCCACCAGCCTGAGGGGTTCCTACGAGCAGTACTTC.

This clonotype was seen a few times. The CDR3, as DNA: TGTGCCAGCAGCGTGGGTGTCACCGGGGAGCTGTTTTTT. Translating it yields CASSVGVTGELFF. The V call is TRBV2, the J call TRBJ2-2; D is undetermined. This CDR3 spans 13 amino acids. Germline assignment: CDR1 SNHLY and CDR2 FYNNEI. Between the trimmed V and J ends, which lost 6 bases and 4 bases, there was a span of 9 bases.